A single sample is the source of the 28 T cell receptor beta chains below, sequenced in a study of CD8 T cells in ankylosing spondylitis. Each CDR3 protein is one row after TCRdb ran MiXCR on the 5' RACE reads. Of under 250,000 distinct CDR3 sequences in the sample, under 35% are singletons; the top ten hold approximately 4.6%. What was sequenced was blood, either unsorted or a sorted T cell fraction (not recorded which). Every receptor here comes from a male donor with ankylosing spondylitis or in good health (not recorded which).

This clonotype was counted a few times. The V call is TRBV29-1, the J call TRBJ2-2; the D is unclear. V lost 2 bases and J 7 bases, leaving 5 bases between the germline ends. Germline loops: CDR1 SQVTM, CDR2 ANQGSEA. The CDR3 is made up of 11 amino acids. This CDR3 reads CSVERVGELFF. The CDR3 nucleotides read TGCAGCGTTGAACGCGTCGGGGAGCTGTTTTTT.

The rearrangement links TRBV29-1 to TRBJ2-1, with 7 bases lining up with TRBD2. CDR3 size: 12 residues. The junction had 10 bases not matched to a gene; V was cut back by 7 bases and J by 10 bases. CDR1 is SQVTM and CDR2 is ANQGSEA in the germline V gene. For the CDR3, the DNA is TGCAGCGCCCGCAAAGCGGGGTTCGAGCAGTTCTTC. Translating it yields CSARKAGFEQFF.

The chain couples TRBV20-1 to TRBJ2-7; maybe TRBD1 (6 bases). In germline, CDR1 is DFQATT, CDR2 SNEGSKA (reference sequence). V was clipped by 6 bases and J by 3 bases, with 15 bases between them. This CDR3 is 13 amino acids long. The CDR3 sequence is CSALPGHRYEQYF. The CDR3 nucleotides read TGCAGTGCACTGCCGGGACACCGCTACGAGCAGTACTTC.

The chain has TRBV3-1 and TRBJ1-2; no clear D. Germline-derived CDR1 and CDR2 are LGHDT and YNNKEL (reference sequence). Trimming removed 1 base from V and 3 bases from J, with 15 bases in between. The CDR3 extends over 16 amino acids. The DNA of the CDR3 is TGTGCCAGCAGCCAAGGTGTTCAGGCCGCGTACTATGGCTACACCTTC. It specifies CASSQGVQAAYYGYTF.

The V and J genes are TRBV20-1 and TRBJ2-7; 7 bases line up with TRBD2. The germline V gene encodes CDR1 DFQATT and CDR2 SNEGSKA (reference sequence). This CDR3 is 13 amino acids long. With V trimmed by 4 bases and J by 0 bases, 3 bases remained unmatched. The CDR3 DNA sequence: TGCAGTGCTAAAGGGAGGGTCTCCTACGAGCAGTACTTC. Translated: CSAKGRVSYEQYF.

The table lists this clonotype with many counts. The chain carries TRBV20-1 and TRBJ2-5, with 8 bases aligning to TRBD1. V lost 1 base, J lost 1 base, and 17 bases stayed unmatched. Per the germline V gene, CDR1 is DFQATT and CDR2 is SNEGSKA (reference sequence). CDR3 size: 19 residues. CDR3 protein: CSARAEHVAGGQAQETQYF. CDR3 coding DNA: TGCAGTGCTAGAGCCGAGCATGTGGCCGGGGGACAGGCCCAAGAGACCCAGTACTTC.

Note on this clonotype: A junction end diverges from the germline sequence, so it may reflect a read error. This chain joins TRBV20-1 and TRBJ2-4, with TRBD1 identical over 7 bases. Germline V lookup: CDR1 DFQATT, CDR2 SNEGSKA (reference sequence). The CDR3 length is 16 residues. CDR3 DNA: TGCTGTGCTAGAGGGCGTATGACAGGGTCTTCTCTCATTCAGTACTTC. Its protein is CCARGRMTGSSLIQYF.

This clonotype turned up a few times. The chain is built from TRBV27 and TRBJ1-2; D gene uncertain. Germline CDR1 and CDR2: MNHEY and SMNVEV (reference sequence). V was shortened by 3 bases and J by 5 bases, with 10 bases between the two germline ends. The CDR3 extends over 13 amino acids. CDR3 region: CASSLEGKYGYTF. CDR3 in DNA: TGTGCCAGCAGTTTGGAGGGAAAGTATGGCTACACCTTC.

V and J are TRBV6-1 and TRBJ2-1; TRBD2 aligns across 8 bases. CDR1 is MNHNS and CDR2 is SASEGT in the germline V gene. V lost 8 bases to trimming and J lost 8 bases; unmatched junction nucleotides: 11. The CDR3 has 14 residues. The CDR3 sequence: CASLGAGVKYEQFF. The CDR3 bases are TGTGCCAGCCTAGGAGCGGGGGTGAAGTATGAGCAGTTCTTC.

This clonotype occurred a few times. The J gene is TRBJ2-2, the V gene TRBV10-1, with D possibly matching TRBD2 (5 bases). The germline V gene has CDR1 WNHNN and CDR2 SYGVQD (reference sequence). Trimming pared 7 bases from V and 5 bases from J, leaving 8 bases between. The CDR3 runs 12 residues. In DNA form, the CDR3 reads TGCGCCAGCAACGAGGGAACCGGGGAGCTGTTTTTT. It yields the protein CASNEGTGELFF.

The chain employs TRBV6-1 and TRBJ1-2; D possibly corresponds to TRBD1 (6 bases). V was shortened by 4 bases and J by 8 bases, with 14 bases between the two germline ends. Germline V gives CDR1 MNHNS, CDR2 SASEGT. This CDR3 comprises 13 residues. For the CDR3, the DNA is TGTGCCAGCAGTGCCTCGGGGGGCGGAGGCTACACCTTC. Its protein product is CASSASGGGGYTF.

J is TRBJ2-5 and V is TRBV10-3; 9 positions agree with TRBD2. V lost 2 bases to trimming and J lost 2 bases; unmatched junction nucleotides: 6. This CDR3 comprises 16 residues. Germline V gene sequence: CDR1 ENHRY, CDR2 SYGVKD. In DNA, the CDR3 is TGTGCCATCAGTGAGGGGCTAGCGGGGCTTCAAGAGACCCAGTACTTC. Protein product: CAISEGLAGLQETQYF.

The sample holds a few counts of this clonotype. Here the CDR3 reads CASSYVTGGGYTF. CDR3 coding DNA: TGTGCCAGCAGTTATGTTACCGGGGGCGGCTACACCTTC. V is TRBV6-5 and J is TRBJ1-2; perhaps TRBD1 as D (6 bases). Germline-derived CDR1 and CDR2 are MNHEY and SVGAGI. Between the trimmed V and J ends, which lost 3 bases and 8 bases, there was a span of 13 bases. CDR3 length: 13 residues.

This clonotype was counted a few times. V and J are TRBV20-1 and TRBJ2-4; 11 nucleotides align to TRBD2. Trimming removed 4 bases from V and 8 bases from J; junction bases left unmatched: 10. This CDR3 is 15 amino acids long. Germline assignment: CDR1 DFQATT and CDR2 SNEGSKA (reference sequence). Written as DNA, the CDR3 is TGCAGTGCTATACATAGCGGGGGGGCCGGATACATTCAGTACTTC. Amino acid sequence: CSAIHSGGAGYIQYF.

There are a few counts of this clonotype. The V gene is TRBV6-1, the J gene TRBJ2-1; 15 bases match TRBD2. CDR3 size: 16 residues. The germline V gene has CDR1 MNHNS and CDR2 SASEGT. The trim removed 5 bases at V and 5 bases at J, leaving 4 bases unmatched. The CDR3 here is CASSKGLAGGNNEQFF. CDR3 DNA sequence: TGTGCCAGCAGTAAGGGACTAGCGGGGGGCAACAATGAGCAGTTCTTC.

This clonotype was detected a few times. V is TRBV7-9 and J is TRBJ2-6; maybe TRBD1 (6 bases). Germline CDR1 is SEHNR and CDR2 is FQNEAQ (reference sequence). This CDR3 region has 16 residues. V was clipped by 4 bases and J by 2 bases, with 12 bases between them. The CDR3 is CASSSTQGAGANVLTF. For the CDR3, the DNA is TGTGCCAGCAGCTCAACACAGGGCGCTGGGGCCAACGTCCTGACTTTC.

This clonotype was seen a handful of times. Written as DNA, the CDR3 is TGCAGCGTTGAAAGGGAGCTTGATGGCTACACCTTC. Amino acid sequence: CSVERELDGYTF. The V call is TRBV29-1, the J call TRBJ1-2; D unclear. Germline CDR1 reads SQVTM; CDR2 reads ANQGSEA. The V end was cut by 2 bases, the J end by 6 bases, with 10 bases between. This CDR3 is built from 12 residues.

This clonotype was seen many times. The CDR3 reads CASSETSGTYNEQFF. In DNA form, the CDR3 reads TGTGCCAGCAGTGAGACTAGCGGTACCTACAATGAGCAGTTCTTC. V usage is TRBV6-1 and J usage is TRBJ2-1, with TRBD2 matching over 9 bases. With 3 bases clipped from V and 2 bases from J, the junction kept 2 bases outside the gene matches. This CDR3 is 15 amino acids long. Germline CDR1 reads MNHNS; CDR2 reads SASEGT.

The chain recombines TRBV29-1 with TRBJ2-6, with a weak D call TRBD1 (6 bases). Germline lookup yields CDR1 SQVTM and CDR2 ANQGSEA. The CDR3 spans 15 residues. Trimming stripped 0 bases from V and 2 bases from J, with 8 bases between. This chain's CDR3 is CSVEDHRAGANVLTF. CDR3 nucleotide sequence: TGCAGCGTTGAAGATCACAGGGCTGGGGCCAACGTCCTGACTTTC.

The rearrangement links TRBV13 to TRBJ2-2; D perhaps matches TRBD1 (5 bases). This CDR3 has 15 residues. Trimming pared 2 bases from V and 7 bases from J, leaving 14 bases between. From germline, CDR1 is PRHDT and CDR2 FYEKMQ (reference sequence). This CDR3 reads CASSLWAGRGGELFF. Written as DNA, the CDR3 is TGTGCCAGCAGCTTATGGGCAGGGCGAGGCGGGGAGCTGTTTTTT. Variable domain in full (rest from reference TRBV13 and TRBJ2-2): AAGVIQSPRHLIKEKRETATLKCYPIPRHDTVYWYQQGPGQDPQFLISFYEKMQSDKGSIPDRFSAQQFSDYHSELNMSSLELGDSALYFCASSLWAGRGGELFFGEGSRLTVL.

The chain uses TRBV20-1 and TRBJ1-5; D unresolved. The V gene lost 0 bases and the J gene lost 2 bases, with 8 bases spanning the gap. The CDR3 extends over 14 amino acids. CDR1 and CDR2 (germline): DFQATT, SNEGSKA (reference sequence). The CDR3 nucleotides read TGCAGTGCTAGAGATCGGAGGGGCAATCAGCCCCAGCATTTT. Amino acid sequence: CSARDRRGNQPQHF.

The rearrangement links TRBV12-3 or TRBV12-4 to TRBJ1-5, with D hard to call. The ends were cut back, 5 bases at V and 2 bases at J, with 7 bases in the middle. This CDR3 comprises 13 residues. CDR3: CASSPSGNQPQHF. CDR3 bases: TGTGCCAGCAGTCCTTCGGGCAATCAGCCCCAGCATTTT.

This clonotype came up a few times. The chain has TRBV25-1 and TRBJ1-4; 7 bases match TRBD1. Unmatched junction bases numbered 12, after V lost 6 bases and J lost 5 bases. In germline, CDR1 is MGHDK, CDR2 SYGVNS. The CDR3 contains 16 residues. The CDR3 is CASRTPGTAGNEKLFF. The CDR3 DNA is TGTGCCAGCAGGACCCCTGGGACAGCCGGGAATGAAAAACTGTTTTTT.

The chain joins TRBV20-1 to TRBJ2-5, with 8 bases identical to TRBD2. CDR3 length equals 12 residues. Germline loops: CDR1 DFQATT, CDR2 SNEGSKA (reference sequence). The V and J ends lost 6 bases and 3 bases, in that order; junction bases with no gene match: 3. The CDR3 protein is CSAMTSEETQYF. In DNA, the CDR3 is TGCAGTGCCATGACTAGCGAAGAGACCCAGTACTTC.

This clonotype turned up a few times. This sequence joins TRBV6-5 and TRBJ2-1; D is unclear. V lost 0 bases, J lost 0 bases, and 9 bases lay in between. Germline CDR1 and CDR2: MNHEY and SVGAGI. This CDR3 is 16 amino acids long. In DNA, the CDR3 is TGTGCCAGCAGTTACTCGCGCGAAAGCTCCTACAATGAGCAGTTCTTC. Residues: CASSYSRESSYNEQFF.

The chain combines TRBV20-1 with TRBJ2-3, with 13 bases identical to TRBD2. The CDR3 extends over 14 amino acids. The V gene end was trimmed by 5 bases and the J gene end by 6 bases; junction bases not matched to a gene: 5. Per germline, CDR1 DFQATT and CDR2 SNEGSKA (reference sequence). As DNA, the CDR3 is TGCAGTGCTTGGACTAGCGGGGGTGCGGATACGCAGTATTTT. The encoded protein is CSAWTSGGADTQYF.

The CDR3 DNA is TGTGCCAGCAGTTACTCGAGTCCGCCTTGGAAAGAGACCCAGTACTTC. Translating gives CASSYSSPPWKETQYF. The genes are TRBV6-5 and TRBJ2-5; D gene ambiguous. Germline loops: CDR1 MNHEY, CDR2 SVGAGI. Trimming shortened V by 0 bases and J by 3 bases, and 14 bases separated the two germline ends. The CDR3 is 16 residues long.

Only a few counts were recorded for this clonotype. V usage is TRBV5-1 and J usage is TRBJ2-1; TRBD1 matches 8 bases. In germline, CDR1 is SGHRS, CDR2 YFSETQ. The ends lost 4 bases at V and 4 bases at J; junction bases unmatched: 7. CDR3 size: 15 residues. The CDR3 is CASSTGQGPYNEQFF. As DNA, the CDR3 is TGCGCCAGCAGCACTGGACAGGGTCCATACAATGAGCAGTTCTTC.